This T cell receptor (beta chain) was sequenced in a study of glioma-infiltrating T cells after dendritic cell vaccination. Study in general: Dendritic cell vaccination trial patients had either newly diagnosed or recurrent glioblastoma. Whole-study findings and limits: Estimated pretreatment TIL content predicted outcome after dendritic cell vaccination.

Time point denoted: after dendritic cell vaccination, including at tumor progression/relapse. No glioblastoma patient carried an isocitrate dehydrogenase mutation. Of note for this clone: What it recognizes is unknown.

Up to 2 ug genomic DNA was used for TCRB CDR3 amplification. The assay was immunoSEQ multiplex PCR, and TCRdb's table has in-frame clones only and misses some. The data show roughly 60,000 clones, around 86% seen once. The starting material was blood, obtained after dendritic cell vaccination. The TCR originated in a human donor with glioblastoma.

Here the CDR3 DNA reads TGCGCCAGCAGCTTGGATCGGGCCTCGTTAGGAGGCGGCTACACCTTC. Translating gives CASSLDRASLGGGYTF. The chain recombines TRBV5-1 with TRBJ1-2; no firm D call. Between the trimmed V and J ends, which lost 0 bases and 8 bases, there was a span of 20 bases. CDR1 is SGHRS, CDR2 YFSETQ, per germline. The CDR3 has 16 residues.